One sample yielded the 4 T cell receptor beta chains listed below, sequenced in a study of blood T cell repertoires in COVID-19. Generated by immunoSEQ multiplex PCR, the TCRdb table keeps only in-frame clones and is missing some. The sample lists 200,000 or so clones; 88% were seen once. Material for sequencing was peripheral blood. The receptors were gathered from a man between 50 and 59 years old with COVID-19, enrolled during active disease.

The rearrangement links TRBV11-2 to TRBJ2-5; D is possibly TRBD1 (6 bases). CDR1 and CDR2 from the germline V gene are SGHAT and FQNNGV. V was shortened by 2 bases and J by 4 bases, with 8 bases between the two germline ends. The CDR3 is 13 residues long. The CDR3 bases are TGTGCCAGCAGCTTACAGGGGATAGAGACCCAGTACTTC. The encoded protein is CASSLQGIETQYF.

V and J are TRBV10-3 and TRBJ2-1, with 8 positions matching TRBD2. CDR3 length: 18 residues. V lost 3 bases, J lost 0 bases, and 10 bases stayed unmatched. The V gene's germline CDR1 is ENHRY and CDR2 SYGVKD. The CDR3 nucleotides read TGTGCCATCAGTGAAGCCAGCGGGAGCCCCTACTCCTACAATGAGCAGTTCTTC. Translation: CAISEASGSPYSYNEQFF.

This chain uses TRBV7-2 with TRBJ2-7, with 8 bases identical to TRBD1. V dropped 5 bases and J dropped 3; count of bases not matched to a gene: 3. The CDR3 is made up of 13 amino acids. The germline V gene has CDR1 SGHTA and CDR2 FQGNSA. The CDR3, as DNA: TGTGCCAGCAGCAACACAGGGGGCTACGAGCAGTACTTC. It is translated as CASSNTGGYEQYF. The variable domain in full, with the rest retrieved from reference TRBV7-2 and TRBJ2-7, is GAGVSQSPSNKVTEKGKDVELRCDPISGHTALYWYRQSLGQGLEFLIYFQGNSAPDKSGLPSDRFSAERTGGSVSTLTIQRTQQEDSAVYLCASSNTGGYEQYFGPGTRLTVT.

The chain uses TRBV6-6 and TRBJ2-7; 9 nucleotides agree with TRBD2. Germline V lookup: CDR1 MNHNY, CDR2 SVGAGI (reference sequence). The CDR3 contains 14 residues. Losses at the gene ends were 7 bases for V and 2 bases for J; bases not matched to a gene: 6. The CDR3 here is CASNRAGGPYEQYF. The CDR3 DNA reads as TGTGCCAGCAACCGAGCGGGAGGTCCCTACGAGCAGTACTTC.